The 10 T cell receptor beta chains below all came from one sample that was sequenced in a study of blood T cell repertoires in COVID-19. This table comes from immunoSEQ multiplex PCR, and its TCRdb copy is limited to in-frame clones, with some not included. The data show 150,000 to 200,000 clones, 70% to 90% seen once. Sequenced sample: peripheral blood. Receptor source: a man between 60 and 70 years old with acute or convalescent COVID-19.

V is TRBV6-5 and J is TRBJ1-1; 7 bases align to TRBD1. Losses at the gene ends were 6 bases for V and 8 bases for J; bases not matched to a gene: 9. This CDR3 contains 13 residues. The germline gives CDR1 MNHEY, CDR2 SVGAGI. Written as DNA, the CDR3 is TGTGCCAGCAGGGCGGGACAGCTGAGGGAAGCTTTCTTT. Its protein is CASRAGQLREAFF.

V is TRBV7-2 and J is TRBJ2-1, with 10 nucleotides matching TRBD1. The CDR3 is 16 amino acids. Trimming took 0 bases from V and 8 from J; bases not matched to a gene: 7. CDR1 and CDR2 (germline): SGHTA, FQGNSA. The CDR3 DNA follows: TGTGCCAGCAGCTTAGCAGGGACAGGGGATTGGTATGAGCAGTTCTTC. Amino acid sequence: CASSLAGTGDWYEQFF.

This chain links TRBV19 with TRBJ1-2; D ambiguous. This CDR3 comprises 16 residues. Per germline, CDR1 LNHDA and CDR2 SQIVND (reference sequence). Trimming pared 0 bases from V and 5 bases from J, leaving 16 bases between. The DNA for the CDR3 is TGTGCCAGTAGTATAGATCTTACGGCGGTACGATATGGCTACACCTTC. This codes for CASSIDLTAVRYGYTF. Variable domain in full (rest from reference TRBV19 and TRBJ1-2): DGGITQSPKYLFRKEGQNVTLSCEQNLNHDAMYWYRQDPGQGLRLIYYSQIVNDFQKGDIAEGYSVSREKKESFPLTVTSAQKNPTAFYLCASSIDLTAVRYGYTFGSGTRLTVV.

The rearrangement links TRBV7-9 to TRBJ2-1; 7 positions match TRBD2. Germline values: CDR1 SEHNR, CDR2 FQNEAQ (reference sequence). The CDR3 is made up of 15 amino acids. V lost 3 bases, J lost 7 bases, and 9 bases stayed unmatched. The CDR3 DNA follows: TGTGCCAGCAGCTTCCTAGCGGCTTTTGGGAATGAGCAGTTCTTC. Its translation is CASSFLAAFGNEQFF. Variable domain in full (rest from reference TRBV7-9 and TRBJ2-1): DTGVSQNPRHKITKRGQNVTFRCDPISEHNRLYWYRQTLGQGPEFLTYFQNEAQLEKSRLLSDRFSAERPKGSFSTLEIQRTEQGDSAMYLCASSFLAAFGNEQFFGPGTRLTVL.

This sequence joins TRBV27 and TRBJ1-5; D is unresolved. The CDR3 contains 15 residues. Germline-derived CDR1 and CDR2 are MNHEY and SMNVEV (reference sequence). V lost 8 bases and J lost 0, with 14 bases in between. The CDR3, as DNA: TGTGCCAGCCGAACCCTCAGGTATAGCAATCAGCCCCAGCATTTT. It codes for CASRTLRYSNQPQHF.

The chain combines TRBV7-2 with TRBJ2-7, with 8 bases fitting TRBD2. The germline V gene has CDR1 SGHTA and CDR2 FQGNSA. This CDR3 contains 14 residues. V trimming: 6 bases; J trimming: 5 bases; junction bases outside the gene matches: 9. The CDR3 reads CASSLRGSGNEQYF. The CDR3 region has the DNA TGTGCCAGCAGTCTCCGGGGTAGCGGGAACGAGCAGTACTTC.

V is TRBV11-1 and J is TRBJ2-1; unclear D gene. Trimming removed 2 bases at V and 7 bases at J, with 9 bases between. The CDR3 covers 13 residues. CDR1 SGHAT and CDR2 FQDESV come from the germline V gene (reference sequence). CDR3 nucleotide sequence: TGTGCCAGCAGCTTAAATTACGGGAATGAGCAGTTCTTC. This translates into CASSLNYGNEQFF.

The chain joins TRBV28 to TRBJ1-6; 8 bases align to TRBD1. There are 14 residues in the CDR3. With V trimmed by 2 bases and J by 10 bases, 4 bases remained unmatched. CDR1 MDHEN and CDR2 SYDVKM come from the germline V gene. DNA for the CDR3: TGTGCCAGCAGTTTAAACAGGGGGTGGTCACCCCTCCACTTT. Amino acids: CASSLNRGWSPLHF.

This chain connects TRBV10-3 to TRBJ1-2; 8 nucleotides line up with TRBD1. The CDR3 is made up of 13 amino acids. J was trimmed by 7 bases and V by 6 bases; bases with no gene match: 7. Germline values: CDR1 ENHRY, CDR2 SYGVKD. CDR3 in amino acids: CAIRADRDRGYTF. Written as DNA, the CDR3 is TGTGCCATCAGGGCGGACAGGGACCGTGGCTACACCTTC.

This chain joins TRBV7-9 and TRBJ2-1; the D is unclear. There are 10 residues in the CDR3. From germline, CDR1 is SEHNR and CDR2 FQNEAQ (reference sequence). V lost 5 bases, J lost 7 bases, and 3 bases lay in between. As DNA, the CDR3 is TGTGCCAGCAGCCAGAATGAGCAGTTCTTC. Translating it yields CASSQNEQFF.